This T cell receptor (beta chain) was sequenced for a study of T-cell reconstitution after alpha-beta-depleted transplantation in children. General study findings and limits: Reportedly, alpha-beta T cells present about two months post-transplant originated from several hundred expanded clones of graft origin. High day-60 TCRbeta diversity in some patients came from surviving recipient T cells and thymic progenitors.

This sample's TCRbeta library carried unique molecular identifier barcodes. TCRdb re-analysed the PCR reads in MiXCR, keeping a single row per CDR3 protein. The sample gives under 150,000 distinct CDR3 sequences, about 9.9% of which show up once; around 24% is in the top ten. The ends lost 4 bases at V and 7 bases at J; junction bases unmatched: 12. This CDR3 region has 17 residues. This clonotype was observed a handful of times. Its antigen is unidentified. The clonotype comes from a girl under three years old who had a stem cell transplant for combined immunodeficiency, so the T cells may come from the graft donor. Sequencing used PBMCs, mostly from graft donor cells, obtained 180 days after TCRalphabeta/CD19-depleted stem cell transplant. The chain has TRBV12-3 or TRBV12-4 and TRBJ2-2; 10 nucleotides match TRBD1. This chain's CDR3 is CASSSGTGVFHLGELFF. The CDR3 DNA follows: TGTGCCAGCAGTTCCGGGACAGGGGTGTTTCACCTCGGGGAGCTGTTTTTT.